One and the same sample provided the 18 T cell receptor beta chains below, sequenced in a study of human T cells and chemical hapten exposure. TCRdb reanalysed the RACE reads using MiXCR and keeps one entry per CDR3 protein. This table holds nearly 350,000 distinct CDR3 sequences, roughly 6.9% found once. Stated time point: patch test 1, 2 weeks after DPC sensitization. Sample treatment: therapeutic diphenylcyclopropenone sensitization with weekly scalp DPC. Sequencing used whole blood, obtained in connection with sensitization to the hapten diphenylcyclopropenone (DPC). The receptors shown here come from a woman aged 18-29 years with alopecia areata. Some clones in this sample may be carry-over from other donors' samples.

This clonotype was detected a few times. The rearrangement joins TRBV3-1 to TRBJ1-1; the match to TRBD1 covers 7 bases. The V segment lost 3 bases and the J segment 4 bases; nucleotides outside the gene matches: 5. The CDR3 runs 14 residues. Per germline, CDR1 LGHDT and CDR2 YNNKEL (reference sequence). CDR3 region: CASSHRQGSTEAFF. The CDR3, as DNA: TGTGCCAGCAGCCATCGACAGGGCAGCACTGAAGCTTTCTTT.

This clonotype was counted a few times. The chain links TRBV3-1 to TRBJ2-1; D unclear. Germline CDR1 and CDR2: LGHDT and YNNKEL (reference sequence). The germline V and J ends were trimmed by 1 base and 6 bases, with 19 bases remaining between them. The CDR3 consists of 17 residues. For the CDR3, the DNA is TGTGCCAGCAGCCAAGGGACCAGTCGGACCCCGTCCAATGAGCAGTTCTTC. This gives the protein CASSQGTSRTPSNEQFF.

The rearrangement uses TRBV28 and TRBJ2-3; 9 nucleotides match TRBD1. The CDR3 covers 15 residues. Germline values: CDR1 MDHEN, CDR2 SYDVKM. The ends lost 4 bases at V and 8 bases at J; junction bases unmatched: 10. CDR3 sequence reads: CASSSPGQGSATQYF. The DNA of the CDR3 is TGTGCCAGCAGTTCACCGGGACAGGGTTCTGCTACGCAGTATTTT.

The chain joins TRBV4-2 to TRBJ2-7; TRBD1 agrees at 7 bases. The V gene end was trimmed by 2 bases and the J gene end by 3 bases; junction bases not matched to a gene: 4. Germline loops: CDR1 LGHNA, CDR2 YNFKEQ. The CDR3 sequence is 14 residues long. This CDR3 reads CASSQIQGYYEQYF. DNA of the CDR3: TGTGCCAGCAGCCAAATACAGGGGTACTACGAGCAGTACTTC.

This clonotype was picked up one time. The J gene is TRBJ2-2, the V gene TRBV28; D gene uncertain. V was pared by 6 bases and J by 8 bases, with 16 bases between. The germline gives CDR1 MDHEN, CDR2 SYDVKM. This CDR3 is built from 14 residues. The CDR3 coding sequence is TGTGCCAGCAGCACCGATTACTCGGAGGGGGAGCTGTTTTTT. Amino acid sequence: CASSTDYSEGELFF.

The genes are TRBV3-1 and TRBJ1-4; perhaps TRBD1 as D (5 bases). The germline CDR1 and CDR2 sequences are LGHDT and YNNKEL (reference sequence). Trimming shortened V by 4 bases and J by 4 bases, and 16 bases separated the two germline ends. CDR3 length equals 16 residues. In DNA form, the CDR3 reads TGTGCCAGCAGCCGAATCGGACTGACAGTTAATGAAAAACTGTTTTTT. It translates to CASSRIGLTVNEKLFF.

This clonotype was seen only a few times. The chain uses TRBV18 and TRBJ2-1; D uncertain. Trimming removed 3 bases from V and 4 bases from J, with 7 bases in between. The CDR3 covers 13 residues. In germline, CDR1 is KGHSH, CDR2 LQKENI. The CDR3 protein is CASSPNQYNEQFF. The CDR3 DNA is TGTGCCAGCTCACCGAATCAGTACAATGAGCAGTTCTTC.

This clonotype was detected many times. The chain recombines TRBV28 with TRBJ2-7; TRBD2 aligns across 7 bases. Germline values: CDR1 MDHEN, CDR2 SYDVKM. With V trimmed by 2 bases and J by 3 bases, 7 bases remained unmatched. This CDR3 is built from 15 residues. Written as DNA, the CDR3 is TGTGCCAGCAGTTTAAGCGGGGCGGCCCGCTACGAGCAGTACTTC. It specifies CASSLSGAARYEQYF.

This clonotype was counted at least ten times. V and J are TRBV4-3 and TRBJ2-7, with 9 bases lining up with TRBD2. The length of the CDR3 is 15 residues. The germline V gene has CDR1 LGHNA and CDR2 YSLEER. V gave up 1 base and J gave up 3 bases; unmatched junction bases: 4. CDR3 loop: CASSQASGEFYEQYF. The CDR3 DNA follows: TGCGCCAGCAGCCAAGCTAGCGGGGAGTTCTACGAGCAGTACTTC.

The chain carries TRBV13 and TRBJ1-1; D unclear. The CDR3 runs to 13 residues. Between the trimmed V and J ends, which lost 5 bases and 1 base, there was a span of 8 bases. Looked up from germline, CDR1 is PRHDT and CDR2 is FYEKMQ (reference sequence). The CDR3 spells CASSHTRNTEAFF. The CDR3 region has the DNA TGTGCCAGCAGCCACACGAGGAACACTGAAGCTTTCTTT.

This chain joins TRBV27 and TRBJ2-3; TRBD2 is a possible D gene (5 bases). Germline V lookup: CDR1 MNHEY, CDR2 SMNVEV (reference sequence). There are 18 residues in the CDR3. V lost 2 bases and J 6 bases, leaving 24 bases between the germline ends. CDR3 bases: TGTGCCAGCAGTTTAAGTGCCCTATGGGCTAGCCTTGGGGATACGCAGTATTTT. Protein: CASSLSALWASLGDTQYF.

The chain recombines TRBV20-1 with TRBJ1-1, with a weak D call TRBD1 (6 bases). The V end was cut by 0 bases, the J end by 9 bases, with 17 bases between. The CDR3 extends over 14 amino acids. In germline, CDR1 is DFQATT, CDR2 SNEGSKA (reference sequence). In nucleotides, the CDR3 is TGCAGTGCTAGAGATTTAAGGGGGGAGGCCCAAGCTTTCTTT. Translating it yields CSARDLRGEAQAFF.

A few counts support this clonotype. This CDR3 reads CASSTHRGIDGYTF. The CDR3 coding sequence is TGCGCCAGCAGCACCCACAGGGGGATAGATGGCTACACCTTC. This sequence joins TRBV4-1 and TRBJ1-2; 8 bases fit TRBD1. The length of the CDR3 is 14 residues. V lost 5 bases to trimming and J lost 6 bases; unmatched junction nucleotides: 8. Germline V gene sequence: CDR1 MGHRA, CDR2 YSYEKL.

This chain uses TRBV2 with TRBJ2-1; TRBD1 aligns across 8 bases. The V gene's germline CDR1 is SNHLY and CDR2 FYNNEI. Trimming cost V 5 bases and J 5 bases; bases outside gene matches: 8. This CDR3 is 15 amino acids long. The CDR3 sequence is CASSYRGKGDNEQFF. DNA of the CDR3: TGTGCCAGCAGTTACAGGGGGAAAGGGGACAATGAGCAGTTCTTC.

J is TRBJ1-3 and V is TRBV6-5; TRBD1 matches at 9 bases. In germline, CDR1 is MNHEY, CDR2 SVGAGI. The CDR3 totals 18 residues. Trimming cost V 2 bases and J 4 bases; bases outside gene matches: 12. The CDR3 DNA sequence: TGTGCCAGCAGTTACGCAACGGGACAGGGTCAAGAAGGAAACACCATATATTTT. Amino acid sequence: CASSYATGQGQEGNTIYF.

The chain combines TRBV20-1 with TRBJ1-2; D ambiguous. Deletions cut 5 bases from V and 6 bases from J, with 10 bases between. Per the germline V gene, CDR1 is DFQATT and CDR2 is SNEGSKA (reference sequence). CDR3 length equals 11 residues. CDR3 bases: TGCAGTGCTCACCTTGGGGATGGCTACACCTTC. Its translation is CSAHLGDGYTF.

This chain uses TRBV2 with TRBJ2-5; perhaps TRBD2 as D (5 bases). V lost 3 bases, J lost 0 bases, and 14 bases lay in between. Germline CDR1 reads SNHLY; CDR2 reads FYNNEI. This CDR3 comprises 16 residues. The CDR3 region is CASSDSGGSYQETQYF. CDR3 coding DNA: TGTGCCAGCAGTGATTCAGGAGGCTCCTACCAAGAGACCCAGTACTTC.

The chain uses TRBV2 and TRBJ2-2; D call uncertain. CDR3 length: 14 residues. CDR1 is SNHLY, CDR2 FYNNEI, per germline. V lost 2 bases and J 4 bases, leaving 8 bases between the germline ends. CDR3 in DNA: TGTGCCAGCAGTGAAAGGGTGGGCACCGGGGAGCTGTTTTTT. Translated: CASSERVGTGELFF. Drawing the rest from reference TRBV2 and TRBJ2-2, the complete variable domain is EPEVTQTPSHQVTQMGQEVILRCVPISNHLYFYWYRQILGQKVEFLVSFYNNEISEKSEIFDDQFSVERPDGSNFTLKIRSTKLEDSAMYFCASSERVGTGELFFGEGSRLTVL.